These 21 T cell receptor beta chains share one sample of origin, sequenced in a study of CD8+ T cells in alopecia areata. RNA was isolated and reverse transcribed to cDNA, the sequencing template. This table comes from immunoSEQ multiplex PCR, and its TCRdb copy is limited to in-frame clones, with some not included. Among 100,000 to 120,000 clones listed, 59% were seen once. What was sequenced was CD8+ T cells sorted from blood. These receptors originate from a human donor in good health.

This chain connects TRBV7-4 to TRBJ1-1; D perhaps matches TRBD1 (5 bases). Germline V gives CDR1 SGHVT, CDR2 SQSDAQ. The V end lost 6 bases, the J end lost 4 bases, and 6 bases lay between the germline ends. The CDR3 is 11 amino acids. The CDR3 protein is CASRGPTEAFF. The DNA of the CDR3 is TGTGCCAGCAGGGGGCCCACTGAAGCTTTCTTT.

The V gene is TRBV10-3, the J gene TRBJ2-3; tentatively, D is TRBD2 (5 bases). The CDR3 runs to 15 residues. The ends were cut back, 2 bases at V and 7 bases at J, with 16 bases in the middle. The germline CDR1 and CDR2 sequences are ENHRY and SYGVKD. CDR3 sequence reads: CAISEGGSAEHTQYF. CDR3 nucleotide sequence: TGTGCCATCAGTGAGGGTGGTAGCGCGGAGCATACGCAGTATTTT.

This rearrangement joins TRBV13 to TRBJ1-2; the D gene is possibly TRBD1 (5 bases). V lost 2 bases and J 4 bases, leaving 8 bases between the germline ends. The CDR3 totals 13 residues. CDR1 is PRHDT and CDR2 is FYEKMQ in the germline V gene (reference sequence). This CDR3 is CASSLPGGYGYTF. The CDR3 nucleotides are TGTGCCAGCAGCTTACCGGGGGGCTATGGCTACACCTTC.

CDR3 sequence (DNA): TGTGCCAGCAGCTTAGGCGGGGGGGCCCAAGAGACCCAGTACTTC. This encodes CASSLGGGAQETQYF. The chain employs TRBV7-2 and TRBJ2-5, with 9 bases that match TRBD2. Germline CDR1 SGHTA, CDR2 FQGNSA. The CDR3 spans 15 residues. Unmatched junction bases numbered 1, after V lost 1 base and J lost 1 base.

The CDR3 nucleotides are TGTGCCTGGAGTGCCTCTCGTTACAATGAGCAGTTCTTC. Protein product: CAWSASRYNEQFF. The chain has TRBV30 and TRBJ2-1, with D hard to call. Germline CDR1 is GTSNPN and CDR2 is SVGIG (reference sequence). V was shortened by 1 base and J by 4 bases, with 8 bases between the two germline ends. This CDR3 contains 13 residues.

The chain uses TRBV6-6 and TRBJ2-4; D possibly corresponds to TRBD2 (5 bases). Trimming shortened V by 6 bases and J by 5 bases, and 20 bases separated the two germline ends. The CDR3 sequence is 16 residues long. CDR1 is MNHNY and CDR2 is SVGAGI in the germline V gene (reference sequence). CDR3 protein: CASSPQPASGENIQYF. CDR3 coding DNA: TGTGCCAGCAGCCCCCAGCCCGCGAGCGGAGAAAACATTCAGTACTTC.

The chain recombines TRBV13 with TRBJ2-7; D is unresolved. The CDR3 length is 13 residues. V was pared by 4 bases and J by 3 bases, with 10 bases between. The V gene's germline CDR1 is PRHDT and CDR2 FYEKMQ (reference sequence). CDR3 protein: CASSSTTGYEQYF. The CDR3 DNA follows: TGTGCCAGCAGCTCCACAACCGGCTACGAGCAGTACTTC.

The V call is TRBV4-3, the J call TRBJ2-3; 7 nucleotides match TRBD2. The CDR3 covers 14 residues. Trimming cost V 5 bases and J 6 bases; bases outside gene matches: 8. Germline assignment: CDR1 LGHNA and CDR2 YSLEER. CDR3: CASSNRLASDTQYF. The CDR3 region has the DNA TGCGCCAGCAGCAACAGACTAGCAAGCGATACGCAGTATTTT.

This chain links TRBV13 with TRBJ2-5; 9 bases are a match to TRBD2. The CDR3 length is 13 residues. The ends lost 4 bases at V and 5 bases at J; junction bases unmatched: 2. Looked up from germline, CDR1 is PRHDT and CDR2 is FYEKMQ (reference sequence). The CDR3 DNA follows: TGTGCCAGCAGCTCCACTAGCGGGGAGACCCAGTACTTC. Residues: CASSSTSGETQYF. Drawing the rest from reference TRBV13 and TRBJ2-5, the complete variable domain is AAGVIQSPRHLIKEKRETATLKCYPIPRHDTVYWYQQGPGQDPQFLISFYEKMQSDKGSIPDRFSAQQFSDYHSELNMSSLELGDSALYFCASSSTSGETQYFGPGTRLLVL.

The genes are TRBV5-1 and TRBJ2-3; 7 bases line up with TRBD1. Losses at the gene ends were 2 bases for V and 0 bases for J; bases not matched to a gene: 12. The CDR3 is 18 residues long. The germline V gene encodes CDR1 SGHRS and CDR2 YFSETQ. CDR3 DNA sequence: TGCGCCAGCAGCTTTGAACCCGGGACAGTGGCTAGCACAGATACGCAGTATTTT. Translating it yields CASSFEPGTVASTDTQYF.

The rearrangement links TRBV2 to TRBJ2-5; 10 nucleotides align to TRBD2. The CDR3 runs 17 residues. Germline V gene lookup returns CDR1 SNHLY and CDR2 FYNNEI. J lost 2 bases, V lost 3 bases, and 9 bases had no gene match. The CDR3 loop reads CASSDGLAGASQETQYF. DNA of the CDR3: TGTGCCAGCAGTGATGGGCTAGCGGGGGCCTCACAAGAGACCCAGTACTTC.

The chain uses TRBV6-1 and TRBJ2-1, with 8 nucleotides matching TRBD2. The germline CDR1 and CDR2 sequences are MNHNS and SASEGT. The V gene end was trimmed by 6 bases and the J gene end by 1 base; junction bases not matched to a gene: 5. This CDR3 region has 15 residues. CDR3 DNA sequence: TGTGCCAGCAGAGTTTTAGCGGGGTCCTACAATGAGCAGTTCTTC. Its protein product is CASRVLAGSYNEQFF.

The chain joins TRBV6-1 to TRBJ1-2; the D is unclear. The ends were cut back, 1 base at V and 5 bases at J, with 14 bases in the middle. CDR3 length: 15 amino acids. Germline V gene lookup returns CDR1 MNHNS and CDR2 SASEGT. In DNA, the CDR3 is TGTGCCAGCAGTGAAGGGAGGGCCCAGACGTATGGCTACACCTTC. Encoded protein: CASSEGRAQTYGYTF.

The gene calls are TRBV4-2 and TRBJ2-1, with 7 bases lining up with TRBD2. The CDR3 is 15 amino acids. The germline V gene encodes CDR1 LGHNA and CDR2 YNFKEQ. Losses at the gene ends were 6 bases for V and 4 bases for J; bases not matched to a gene: 9. CDR3 region: CASSLVGGDYNEQFF. The CDR3 DNA reads TGTGCCAGCAGTCTGGTTGGGGGGGATTACAATGAGCAGTTCTTC.

The J gene is TRBJ1-1, the V gene TRBV7-9; D gene ambiguous. The CDR3 totals 17 residues. V was pared by 6 bases and J by 2 bases, with 22 bases between. Per the germline V gene, CDR1 is SEHNR and CDR2 is FQNEAQ (reference sequence). CDR3 DNA sequence: TGTGCCAGCAGTCCAATTGGGAGGGTGTCATTCAACACTGAAGCTTTCTTT. It is translated as CASSPIGRVSFNTEAFF.

The sample holds a few counts of this clone. The chain uses TRBV29-1 and TRBJ2-2; the match to TRBD1 covers 8 bases. Trimming removed 1 base from V and 0 bases from J; junction bases left unmatched: 7. CDR1 is SQVTM, CDR2 ANQGSEA, per germline. This CDR3 is built from 17 residues. The CDR3 region is CSVEGVTGDANTGELFF. The CDR3 DNA reads TGCAGCGTTGAAGGGGTGACAGGGGACGCGAACACCGGGGAGCTGTTTTTT.

This clone has just a few counts. The rearrangement links TRBV29-1 to TRBJ1-2, with TRBD1 as a possible D gene (5 bases). The length of the CDR3 is 15 residues. Trimming removed 4 bases from V and 4 bases from J, with 19 bases in between. Germline values: CDR1 SQVTM, CDR2 ANQGSEA. The DNA for the CDR3 is TGCAGCGTTGTGTTTGGGTCAGGGCGATTCTATGGCTACACCTTC. Amino acid sequence: CSVVFGSGRFYGYTF. Using reference TRBV29-1 and TRBJ1-2 for the parts outside the CDR3, the full variable domain is SAVISQKPSRDICQRGTSLTIQCQVDSQVTMMFWYRQQPGQSLTLIATANQGSEATYESGFVIDKFPISRPNLTFSTLTVSNMSPEDSSIYLCSVVFGSGRFYGYTFGSGTRLTVV.

The V and J genes are TRBV15 and TRBJ2-5; unclear D gene. V lost 0 bases, J lost 1 base, and 6 bases lay in between. From germline, CDR1 is LNHNV and CDR2 YYDKDF (reference sequence). The CDR3 spans 14 residues. CDR3: CATSRELSQETQYF. DNA for the CDR3: TGTGCCACCAGCAGAGAACTTAGCCAAGAGACCCAGTACTTC.

The chain couples TRBV19 to TRBJ1-1, with 8 bases matching TRBD1. This CDR3 spans 16 amino acids. Trimming cost V 5 bases and J 5 bases; bases outside gene matches: 13. Germline V gene lookup returns CDR1 LNHDA and CDR2 SQIVND (reference sequence). The CDR3 region is CASSADRGRGRTEAFF. CDR3 nucleotides: TGTGCCAGTAGTGCCGACAGGGGCAGGGGTCGGACTGAAGCTTTCTTT. Full variable domain (missing parts from reference TRBV19 and TRBJ1-1): DGGITQSPKYLFRKEGQNVTLSCEQNLNHDAMYWYRQDPGQGLRLIYYSQIVNDFQKGDIAEGYSVSREKKESFPLTVTSAQKNPTAFYLCASSADRGRGRTEAFFGQGTRLTVV.

The chain uses TRBV2 and TRBJ1-1; 7 bases are shared with TRBD1. From germline, CDR1 is SNHLY and CDR2 FYNNEI. The J segment lost 11 bases and the V segment lost 9 bases, leaving 12 bases of the junction unmatched. CDR3 size: 12 residues. For the CDR3, the DNA is TGTGCCAGATCTGGGGCAGGGGGAGAGGCTTTCTTT. It is translated as CARSGAGGEAFF.

The chain is built from TRBV18 and TRBJ1-1, with 7 positions matching TRBD1. In germline, CDR1 is KGHSH, CDR2 LQKENI. The CDR3 sequence is 13 residues long. Trimming at V came to 2 bases and at J to 6 bases, leaving 3 bases not matched to a gene. The CDR3 loop is CASSPEGAPEAFF. CDR3 DNA: TGTGCCAGCTCACCAGAGGGGGCCCCTGAAGCTTTCTTT.